One and the same sample provided the 23 T cell receptor beta chains below, sequenced in a study of T cells in Graves' hyperthyroidism and ophthalmopathy (dated by TCRdb to between 2017 and 2020). Library preparation employed multiplex PCR. TCRdb lists the instrument as Illumina HiSeq 2000. Amplification of TCR beta CDR3 regions was carried out from RNA transcripts. The TCR CDR3 was subjected to a first round of RT-PCR using the HTBI primer set and the Qiagen OneStep RT-PCR kit. The public reads were reprocessed in TCRdb via fastp at Q25 and MiXCR, keeping in-frame beta chains. When rows share a CDR3 protein, they turn into one entry using the most common DNA and genes. Counted in this sample were 200,000 to 250,000 distinct CDR3 sequences; 15% to 20% of them appeared once. The ten largest clonotypes hold just under 45% of the sample. The sequencing input was blood. The receptors come from a man aged 40-55 years with Graves' hyperthyroidism.

The sample holds many counts of this clonotype. The V call is TRBV12-3 or TRBV12-4, the J call TRBJ2-3, with TRBD2 identical over 8 bases. Trimming took 6 bases from V and 4 from J; bases not matched to a gene: 9. The CDR3 covers 15 residues. The CDR3 nucleotides read TGTGCCAGCAGCTACACGGGACTAGTATCAGATACGCAGTATTTT. It encodes CASSYTGLVSDTQYF.

This clonotype came up many times. The chain has TRBV20-1 and TRBJ2-3; possible D gene TRBD2, 7 bases. Germline V gives CDR1 DFQATT, CDR2 SNEGSKA (reference sequence). CDR3 length: 15 residues. Trimming cost V 6 bases and J 4 bases, with 20 bases left between them. The CDR3 loop reads CSAPKSGGAADTQYF. The DNA of the CDR3 is TGCAGTGCGCCGAAAAGTGGGGGGGCTGCAGATACGCAGTATTTT.

The J gene is TRBJ2-1, the V gene TRBV4-1; a possible D gene is TRBD2 (6 bases). The CDR3 consists of 13 residues. Trimming cost V 0 bases and J 12 bases, with 12 bases left between them. Germline V lookup: CDR1 MGHRA, CDR2 YSYEKL. The DNA for the CDR3 is TGCGCCAGCAGCCAAGAGCGGGACGGGGGGCAGTTCTTC. Encoded protein: CASSQERDGGQFF.

The chain's CDR3 is CSARGGTGEDTQYF. DNA for the CDR3: TGCAGTGCTAGGGGGGGGACAGGGGAAGATACGCAGTATTTT. The chain links TRBV20-1 to TRBJ2-3; 10 bases map to TRBD1. Losses at the gene ends were 3 bases for V and 5 bases for J; bases not matched to a gene: 5. CDR3 length: 14 residues. Germline V gene data show CDR1 as DFQATT and CDR2 as SNEGSKA (reference sequence).

The V gene is TRBV5-6, the J gene TRBJ2-1, with 9 bases fitting TRBD1. The V segment lost 0 bases and the J segment 8 bases; nucleotides outside the gene matches: 9. The CDR3 consists of 16 residues. CDR1 is SGHDT and CDR2 is YYEEEE in the germline V gene. CDR3: CASSLGGTGIIDEQFF. Written as DNA, the CDR3 is TGTGCCAGCAGCTTGGGGGGGACAGGGATAATCGATGAGCAGTTCTTC.

This clonotype occurred many times. The CDR3 loop is CASSPDRSTDTQYF. The CDR3 DNA reads as TGTGCCAGCTCGCCGGACAGAAGCACAGATACGCAGTATTTT. This sequence joins TRBV18 and TRBJ2-3; D may be TRBD1 (6 bases). The V and J ends lost 6 bases and 0 bases respectively, with 10 bases between them. Germline-derived CDR1 and CDR2 are KGHSH and LQKENI. This CDR3 has 14 residues.

V gene TRBV7-2 combines with J gene TRBJ1-2; D is unresolved. Trimming removed 2 bases at V and 1 base at J, with 8 bases between. This CDR3 contains 14 residues. CDR1 and CDR2 (germline): SGHTA, FQGNSA. The CDR3, as DNA: TGTGCCAGCAGCTTAACTACAGATAACTATGGCTACACCTTC. Its translation is CASSLTTDNYGYTF. The whole variable domain, remainder taken from reference TRBV7-2 and TRBJ1-2, is GAGVSQSPSNKVTEKGKDVELRCDPISGHTALYWYRQSLGQGLEFLIYFQGNSAPDKSGLPSDRFSAERTGGSVSTLTIQRTQQEDSAVYLCASSLTTDNYGYTFGSGTRLTVV.

The chain links TRBV7-3 to TRBJ1-1; D gene uncertain. Trimming shortened V by 7 bases and J by 4 bases, and 22 bases separated the two germline ends. The CDR3 is 16 amino acids. Per the germline V gene, CDR1 is SGHTA and CDR2 is FQGTGA. CDR3 coding DNA: TGTGCCAGCACTCCCTCCGGCCCGGGAAGTCGCACTGAAGCTTTCTTT. It translates to CASTPSGPGSRTEAFF.

This chain links TRBV7-2 with TRBJ1-4; no definite D call. Germline loops: CDR1 SGHTA, CDR2 FQGNSA. The CDR3 has 15 amino acids. The V gene lost 1 base and the J gene lost 8 bases, with 14 bases spanning the gap. CDR3 bases: TGTGCCAGCAGCTTAGGTGCGGGTCGGAACGAAAAACTGTTTTTT. Translation gives CASSLGAGRNEKLFF. The full variable domain, completed using reference TRBV7-2 and TRBJ1-4, is GAGVSQSPSNKVTEKGKDVELRCDPISGHTALYWYRQSLGQGLEFLIYFQGNSAPDKSGLPSDRFSAERTGGSVSTLTIQRTQQEDSAVYLCASSLGAGRNEKLFFGSGTQLSVL.

With regard to this clonotype: At one boundary the junction diverges from the germline segment, which might be a read error. V and J are TRBV5-1 and TRBJ2-7, with D perhaps matching TRBD2 (6 bases). In germline, CDR1 is SGHRS, CDR2 YFSETQ. The CDR3 totals 16 residues. As DNA, the CDR3 is TGCGTCAGCAGGAGAGGGACTCCCGGAAGTCCATACGAGCAGTACTTC. The encoded protein is CVSRRGTPGSPYEQYF.

This clonotype was seen more than once but under ten times. This chain connects TRBV20-1 to TRBJ1-2, with D perhaps TRBD1 (5 bases). Germline-derived CDR1 and CDR2 are DFQATT and SNEGSKA (reference sequence). The CDR3 is 14 amino acids. V lost 7 bases and J 0 bases, leaving 15 bases between the germline ends. The CDR3 DNA follows: TGCAGTGTTCCTCTACGGGGCCCTAACTATGGCTACACCTTC. It yields the protein CSVPLRGPNYGYTF.

The gene calls are TRBV18 and TRBJ2-3, with TRBD1 identical over 10 bases. Germline lookup yields CDR1 KGHSH and CDR2 LQKENI. There are 14 residues in the CDR3. V dropped 3 bases and J dropped 5; count of bases not matched to a gene: 2. The CDR3 nucleotides are TGTGCCAGCTCACCGACAGGGGGCAAAGATACGCAGTATTTT. It translates to CASSPTGGKDTQYF.

The chain links TRBV29-1 to TRBJ2-3; 7 positions match TRBD1. J gave up 3 bases and V 2 bases, and 5 bases lay outside the gene matches. Germline assignment: CDR1 SQVTM and CDR2 ANQGSEA. There are 14 residues in the CDR3. The CDR3 spells CSVETGERTDTQYF. The CDR3 coding sequence is TGCAGCGTTGAAACAGGGGAAAGGACAGATACGCAGTATTTT.

This clonotype was counted many times. CDR3 loop: CASSVGGEAFF. Written as DNA, the CDR3 is TGTGCCAGCAGTGTGGGGGGCGAAGCTTTCTTT. This rearrangement joins TRBV2 to TRBJ1-1, with a possible D match to TRBD1 (6 bases). CDR3 length: 11 amino acids. Trimming left V 4 bases short and J 8 bases short, with 8 bases between. Germline V CDR1 and CDR2: SNHLY, FYNNEI.

This clonotype was detected ten times or more. The chain uses TRBV9 and TRBJ2-5; 9 positions agree with TRBD1. This CDR3 has 15 amino acids. Per the germline V gene, CDR1 is SGDLS and CDR2 is YYNGEE. The trim removed 0 bases at V and 6 bases at J, leaving 6 bases unmatched. CDR3 sequence (DNA): TGTGCCAGCAGCGTAGCCAGACAGGGGGGAAAGACCCAGTACTTC. Translated: CASSVARQGGKTQYF.

This clonotype was recorded at least ten times. The gene calls are TRBV7-6 and TRBJ2-1; D perhaps matches TRBD1 (5 bases). CDR1 SGHVS and CDR2 FNYEAQ come from the germline V gene. Trimming cost V 2 bases and J 5 bases, with 10 bases left between them. The CDR3 extends over 14 amino acids. The CDR3 protein is CASSLLGADNEQFF. DNA of the CDR3: TGTGCCAGCAGCTTACTAGGGGCAGACAATGAGCAGTTCTTC.

This clonotype was recorded many times. The chain combines TRBV6-1 with TRBJ2-1; D is undetermined. The CDR3 spans 13 residues. CDR1 is MNHNS, CDR2 SASEGT, per germline. Trimming pared 5 bases from V and 5 bases from J, leaving 10 bases between. The CDR3 protein is CASSRTWDNEQFF. CDR3 nucleotide sequence: TGTGCCAGCAGTCGCACTTGGGACAATGAGCAGTTCTTC.

The J gene is TRBJ2-7, the V gene TRBV6-1, with TRBD1 identical over 7 bases. V shed 5 bases, J shed 4 bases, and the junction held 8 bases outside the gene matches. The CDR3 runs to 14 residues. Germline lookup yields CDR1 MNHNS and CDR2 SASEGT. CDR3 bases: TGTGCCAGCAGTCAACGACAGGGTGGATACGAGCAGTACTTC. Translating it yields CASSQRQGGYEQYF.

This clonotype was picked up one time. V and J are TRBV7-2 and TRBJ2-1; TRBD2 matches at 14 bases. The CDR3 is 15 amino acids. The trim removed 4 bases at V and 10 bases at J, leaving 6 bases unmatched. CDR1 is SGHTA, CDR2 FQGNSA, per germline. The CDR3 region is CASSSTSGRAWEQFF. Here the CDR3 DNA reads TGTGCCAGCAGCTCGACTAGCGGGAGGGCATGGGAGCAGTTCTTC.

This clonotype was counted only a few times. V is TRBV20-1 and J is TRBJ1-3; D possibly corresponds to TRBD1 (5 bases). The CDR3 sequence is 13 residues long. Germline V gene sequence: CDR1 DFQATT, CDR2 SNEGSKA (reference sequence). V was clipped by 5 bases and J by 2 bases, with 10 bases between them. CDR3: CSAAREAGNTIYF. CDR3 DNA: TGCAGTGCTGCCAGGGAGGCTGGAAACACCATATATTTT.

This clonotype has ten or more counts. The genes are TRBV7-8 and TRBJ2-5, with TRBD1 identical over 9 bases. Germline V gene lookup returns CDR1 SGHVS and CDR2 FQNEAQ. V was pared by 3 bases and J by 7 bases, with 9 bases of the junction left unmatched. The CDR3 runs 15 residues. As DNA, the CDR3 is TGTGCCAGCAGCTTGACCGGGACAGGGATCGGGACCCAGTACTTC. The encoded protein is CASSLTGTGIGTQYF. Full variable domain (remainder filled in from reference TRBV7-8 and TRBJ2-5): GAGVSQSPRYKVAKRGQDVALRCDPISGHVSLFWYQQALGQGPEFLTYFQNEAQLDKSGLPSDRFFAERPEGSVSTLKIQRTQQEDSAVYLCASSLTGTGIGTQYFGPGTRLLVL.

Many counts were recorded for this clonotype. The rearrangement uses TRBV7-2 and TRBJ2-3; TRBD2 aligns across 11 bases. The CDR3 is 15 residues long. V trimming: 6 bases; J trimming: 5 bases; junction bases outside the gene matches: 7. Germline CDR1 is SGHTA and CDR2 is FQGNSA. This CDR3 is CASSSLAGGVDTQYF. In DNA form, the CDR3 reads TGTGCCAGCAGTTCCTTAGCGGGGGGGGTAGATACGCAGTATTTT.

The rearrangement links TRBV6-1 to TRBJ2-2, with 10 nucleotides matching TRBD1. This CDR3 region has 16 residues. CDR1 and CDR2 from the germline V gene are MNHNS and SASEGT. The trim removed 5 bases at V and 6 bases at J, leaving 9 bases unmatched. The CDR3 here is CASSFPGQGPPGELFF. The CDR3 nucleotides read TGTGCCAGCAGTTTCCCGGGACAGGGGCCCCCCGGGGAGCTGTTTTTT.